This T cell receptor (beta chain) derives from a study of blood T cell repertoires in COVID-19. On the study more broadly: Spain, Italy and the United States supplied samples that represented acute and convalescent COVID-19.

Germline V gene sequence: CDR1 LGHDT, CDR2 YNNKEL (reference sequence). Losses at the gene ends were 2 bases for V and 5 bases for J; bases not matched to a gene: 4. This CDR3 spans 16 amino acids. This clone showed up just a few times. The authors' processing: Reference gene primer amplification gave estimated nucleated cell counts. Some clones are missing from TCRdb's copy, which holds only in-frame ones; the method was immunoSEQ multiplex PCR. Clone size and V and J calls were adopted from that table, with D and trimming inferred from the DNA. The repertoire holds a few hundred thousand clones, with approximately 83% as singletons. Clinical histories supplied by participants themselves formed the basis of cohort assignment.

Sequenced material: PBMCs or T cells enriched from blood (not recorded which). This clonotype was sampled from a woman between 45 and 65 years old who had recovered from COVID-19. This rearrangement joins TRBV3-1 (or the pseudogene TRBV3-2) to TRBJ1-6; TRBD1 agrees at 9 bases. CDR3 in amino acids: CASSQSDRGDNSPLHF. The CDR3 DNA reads as TGTGCCAGCAGCCAATCAGACAGGGGGGATAATTCACCCCTCCACTTT.